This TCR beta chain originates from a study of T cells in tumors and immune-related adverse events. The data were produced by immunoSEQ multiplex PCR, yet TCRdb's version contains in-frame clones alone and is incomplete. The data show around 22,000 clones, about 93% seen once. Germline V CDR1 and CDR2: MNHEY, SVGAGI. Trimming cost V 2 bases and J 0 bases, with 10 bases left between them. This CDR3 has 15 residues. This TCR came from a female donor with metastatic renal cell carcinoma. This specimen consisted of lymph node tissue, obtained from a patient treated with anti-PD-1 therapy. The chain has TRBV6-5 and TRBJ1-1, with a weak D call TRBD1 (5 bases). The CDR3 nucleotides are TGTGCCAGCAGTTACGTCGGGACCATGAACACTGAAGCTTTCTTT. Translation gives CASSYVGTMNTEAFF.